A selection of T cell receptor beta chains follows, all from one sample in a study of Ad26.COV2.S vaccination and SARS-CoV-2 variants. The data were produced by immunoSEQ multiplex PCR, yet TCRdb's version contains in-frame clones alone and is incomplete. This table has about 350,000 clones, approximately 81% appearing once. The material sequenced was peripheral blood, taken in a trial of Ad26.COV2.S vaccine versus placebo. Source of these receptors: a person aged 18-60 years who received the Ad26.COV2.S COVID-19 vaccine or a placebo. Each CDR3 is given with its conserved first and last residue. D genes are given only for firm matches. Clone size is not always given. Where it is, it says once, few, many or a class for expanded clones.

d_call: TRBD2; j_call: TRBJ2-2; v_call: TRBV9; clone_size: NA; cdr3_aa: CASSVQREFSGELFF; cdr3_nt: TGTGCCAGCAGTGTCCAGCGGGAGTTTTCCGGGGAGCTGTTTTTT
d_call: NA; j_call: TRBJ2-3; v_call: TRBV7-2; clone_size: NA; cdr3_aa: CASSSQGHASTDTQYF; cdr3_nt: TGTGCCAGCAGCTCTCAGGGGCATGCTAGCACAGATACGCAGTATTTT
d_call: NA; j_call: TRBJ2-7; v_call: TRBV4-1; clone_size: NA; cdr3_aa: CASSQQQDILSYEQYF; cdr3_nt: TGCGCCAGCAGCCAGCAACAGGACATTCTCTCCTACGAGCAGTACTTC
d_call: TRBD1; j_call: TRBJ2-2; v_call: TRBV2; clone_size: NA; cdr3_aa: CASSARDREGTGELFF; cdr3_nt: TGTGCCAGCAGTGCCCGGGACAGGGAGGGTACCGGGGAGCTGTTTTTT
d_call: TRBD2; j_call: TRBJ2-1; v_call: TRBV5-5; clone_size: NA; cdr3_aa: CASSLYGGGDNEQFF; cdr3_nt: TGTGCCAGCAGCTTGTACGGCGGGGGAGACAATGAGCAGTTCTTC
d_call: TRBD2; j_call: TRBJ2-5; v_call: TRBV7-2; clone_size: NA; cdr3_aa: CASRGNPASGSPVETQYF; cdr3_nt: TGTGCCAGCAGGGGGAATCCGGCTAGCGGCTCTCCGGTAGAGACCCAGTACTTC
d_call: NA; j_call: TRBJ2-2; v_call: TRBV9; clone_size: NA; cdr3_aa: CASSEGPEAGTGELFF; cdr3_nt: TGTGCCAGCAGCGAAGGCCCGGAGGCGGGCACCGGGGAGCTGTTTTTT
d_call: TRBD1; j_call: TRBJ2-7; v_call: TRBV3-1/TRBV3-2; clone_size: NA; cdr3_aa: CASSHLGQDEQYF; cdr3_nt: TGTGCCAGCAGCCATCTCGGACAGGACGAGCAGTACTTC
d_call: NA; j_call: TRBJ1-1; v_call: TRBV11-2; clone_size: NA; cdr3_aa: CATRPRMNTEAFF; cdr3_nt: TGTGCCACCCGACCCCGGATGAACACTGAAGCTTTCTTT
d_call: TRBD2; j_call: TRBJ2-3; v_call: TRBV6-6; clone_size: NA; cdr3_aa: CASSHLAGTDTQYF; cdr3_nt: TGTGCCAGCAGTCACCTAGCGGGCACAGATACGCAGTATTTT
d_call: NA; j_call: TRBJ1-5; v_call: TRBV5-1; clone_size: NA; cdr3_aa: CASSLRQGDQPQHF; cdr3_nt: TGCGCCAGCAGCTTAAGGCAGGGTGATCAGCCCCAGCATTTT
d_call: NA; j_call: TRBJ2-7; v_call: TRBV6-5; clone_size: NA; cdr3_aa: CASTTPTLGGYEQYF; cdr3_nt: TGTGCCAGCACGACGCCAACTCTTGGGGGGTACGAGCAGTACTTC
d_call: TRBD1; j_call: TRBJ2-3; v_call: TRBV28; clone_size: NA; cdr3_aa: CATHEGARSDTQYF; cdr3_nt: TGTGCCACCCATGAGGGGGCGCGTTCAGATACGCAGTATTTT
d_call: NA; j_call: TRBJ1-4; v_call: TRBV5-1; clone_size: NA; cdr3_aa: CASRAGDGEKLFF; cdr3_nt: TGCGCCAGCAGGGCTGGGGACGGGGAAAAACTGTTTTTT
d_call: TRBD1; j_call: TRBJ2-7; v_call: TRBV10-1; clone_size: few; cdr3_aa: CASSGIGQAPYEQYF; cdr3_nt: TGCGCCAGCAGTGGAATTGGACAGGCCCCCTACGAGCAGTACTTC
d_call: TRBD1; j_call: TRBJ1-2; v_call: TRBV11-2; clone_size: NA; cdr3_aa: CASSNTGTGDNYGYTF; cdr3_nt: TGTGCCAGCAGCAACACCGGGACAGGGGATAACTATGGCTACACCTTC
d_call: NA; j_call: TRBJ2-1; v_call: TRBV2; clone_size: NA; cdr3_aa: CASSPAQTGSSYNEQFF; cdr3_nt: TGTGCCAGCAGTCCAGCTCAAACGGGGAGCTCCTACAATGAGCAGTTCTTC
d_call: NA; j_call: TRBJ1-2; v_call: TRBV25-1; clone_size: NA; cdr3_aa: CASSVDDGYTF; cdr3_nt: TGTGCCAGCAGTGTGGACGATGGCTACACCTTC
d_call: NA; j_call: TRBJ2-3; v_call: TRBV27; clone_size: NA; cdr3_aa: CASSLGGTDTQYF; cdr3_nt: TGTGCCAGCAGTTTGGGTGGCACAGATACGCAGTATTTT
d_call: NA; j_call: TRBJ2-1; v_call: TRBV4-1; clone_size: NA; cdr3_aa: CASSQLGLTYNEQFF; cdr3_nt: TGCGCCAGCAGCCAATTGGGGCTCACCTACAATGAGCAGTTCTTC
d_call: TRBD1; j_call: TRBJ2-2; v_call: TRBV7-6; clone_size: NA; cdr3_aa: CASSKTGQAGELFF; cdr3_nt: TGTGCCAGCAGCAAAACAGGACAGGCCGGGGAGCTGTTTTTT
d_call: NA; j_call: TRBJ2-1; v_call: TRBV19; clone_size: NA; cdr3_aa: CASSLDGYNEQFF; cdr3_nt: TGTGCCAGTAGTCTGGACGGATACAATGAGCAGTTCTTC
d_call: TRBD1; j_call: TRBJ2-7; v_call: TRBV29-1; clone_size: NA; cdr3_aa: CSVESGTGSYEQYF; cdr3_nt: TGCAGCGTTGAGTCGGGGACAGGATCCTACGAGCAGTACTTC
d_call: NA; j_call: TRBJ2-1; v_call: TRBV7-9; clone_size: NA; cdr3_aa: CASSGDHYNEQFF; cdr3_nt: TGTGCCAGCAGCGGGGACCATTACAATGAGCAGTTCTTC
d_call: NA; j_call: TRBJ2-5; v_call: TRBV12-3/TRBV12-4; clone_size: NA; cdr3_aa: CASSTGPWGTQYF; cdr3_nt: TGTGCCAGCAGTACAGGGCCTTGGGGGACCCAGTACTTC
d_call: NA; j_call: TRBJ1-4; v_call: TRBV9; clone_size: NA; cdr3_aa: CASSSPGQATNEKLFF; cdr3_nt: TGTGCCAGCAGTTCTCCGGGACAAGCAACTAATGAAAAACTGTTTTTT
d_call: NA; j_call: TRBJ2-2; v_call: TRBV5-4; clone_size: NA; cdr3_aa: CASSLSMTGELFF; cdr3_nt: TGTGCCAGCAGCTTGTCAATGACCGGGGAGCTGTTTTTT
d_call: NA; j_call: TRBJ1-2; v_call: TRBV19; clone_size: NA; cdr3_aa: CASKATGNYGYTF; cdr3_nt: TGTGCCAGTAAGGCGACGGGGAACTATGGCTACACCTTC
d_call: NA; j_call: TRBJ1-2; v_call: TRBV6-2/TRBV6-3; clone_size: few; cdr3_aa: CASSYSKGSYNYGYTF; cdr3_nt: TGTGCCAGCAGTTACTCGAAGGGCAGCTACAACTATGGCTACACCTTC
d_call: TRBD1; j_call: TRBJ2-5; v_call: TRBV5-1; clone_size: few; cdr3_aa: CASSVTGQGAETQYF; cdr3_nt: TGCGCCAGCAGCGTAACGGGACAGGGGGCCGAGACCCAGTACTTC
d_call: NA; j_call: TRBJ1-2; v_call: TRBV7-9; clone_size: NA; cdr3_aa: CASSFDTPGGYTF; cdr3_nt: TGTGCCAGCAGCTTCGACACTCCAGGTGGCTACACCTTC
d_call: TRBD2; j_call: TRBJ2-3; v_call: TRBV6-2/TRBV6-3; clone_size: once; cdr3_aa: CASSYQREGLAGISTDTQYF; cdr3_nt: TGTGCCAGCAGTTACCAGCGGGAAGGACTAGCGGGGATCTCCACAGATACGCAGTATTTT
d_call: TRBD2; j_call: TRBJ2-1; v_call: TRBV10-3; clone_size: many; cdr3_aa: CAMAGLAGYNEQFF; cdr3_nt: TGTGCCATGGCAGGACTAGCGGGTTACAATGAGCAGTTCTTC
d_call: NA; j_call: TRBJ1-3; v_call: TRBV19; clone_size: NA; cdr3_aa: CASKQESSGNTIYF; cdr3_nt: TGTGCCAGTAAACAGGAAAGCTCTGGAAACACCATATATTTT
d_call: NA; j_call: TRBJ2-5; v_call: TRBV7-9; clone_size: NA; cdr3_aa: CASSLEIGSGGSQYF; cdr3_nt: TGTGCCAGCAGCTTAGAAATAGGCTCGGGCGGGTCCCAGTACTTC
d_call: NA; j_call: TRBJ1-1; v_call: TRBV29-1; clone_size: few; cdr3_aa: CSTMNTEAFF; cdr3_nt: TGCAGCACAATGAACACTGAAGCTTTCTTT
d_call: TRBD2; j_call: TRBJ2-1; v_call: TRBV7-8; clone_size: NA; cdr3_aa: CASSLKKRDLVGNEQFF; cdr3_nt: TGTGCCAGCAGCCTGAAGAAGCGGGACTTGGTCGGAAATGAGCAGTTCTTC
d_call: NA; j_call: TRBJ1-2; v_call: TRBV9; clone_size: NA; cdr3_aa: CASSVGPLDNYGYTF; cdr3_nt: TGTGCCAGCAGCGTAGGGCCGCTAGATAACTATGGCTACACCTTC
d_call: TRBD2; j_call: TRBJ2-3; v_call: TRBV14; clone_size: NA; cdr3_aa: CASSRGTSGARSTDTQYF; cdr3_nt: TGTGCCAGCAGCCGTGGGACTAGCGGGGCCCGTAGCACAGATACGCAGTATTTT
d_call: TRBD1; j_call: TRBJ1-3; v_call: TRBV18; clone_size: NA; cdr3_aa: CASHRGSGNTIYF; cdr3_nt: TGTGCCAGTCACAGGGGATCCGGAAACACCATATATTTT
d_call: TRBD1; j_call: TRBJ1-2; v_call: TRBV4-3; clone_size: NA; cdr3_aa: CASSHPGQGNYGYTF; cdr3_nt: TGCGCCAGCAGCCATCCGGGACAGGGTAACTATGGCTACACCTTC
d_call: NA; j_call: TRBJ1-2; v_call: TRBV19; clone_size: once; cdr3_aa: CASSIVGTTHGYTF; cdr3_nt: TGTGCCAGTAGTATAGTTGGGACAACTCATGGCTACACCTTC
d_call: NA; j_call: TRBJ2-3; v_call: TRBV6-1; clone_size: NA; cdr3_aa: CASSESLPSTDTQYF; cdr3_nt: TGTGCCAGCAGTGAATCACTACCTAGCACAGATACGCAGTATTTT
d_call: TRBD1; j_call: TRBJ1-2; v_call: TRBV18; clone_size: NA; cdr3_aa: CASSSDRGLGYGYTF; cdr3_nt: TGTGCCAGCTCATCGGACAGGGGGCTCGGCTATGGCTACACCTTC
d_call: NA; j_call: TRBJ2-2; v_call: TRBV5-1; clone_size: once; cdr3_aa: CASSLSVTGTGELFF; cdr3_nt: TGCGCCAGCAGCTTGTCGGTAACTGGGACCGGGGAGCTGTTTTTT
d_call: NA; j_call: TRBJ2-1; v_call: TRBV5-1; clone_size: NA; cdr3_aa: CASSFRVAAVDNEQFF; cdr3_nt: TGCGCCAGCAGCTTTAGAGTGGCAGCCGTAGACAATGAGCAGTTCTTC
d_call: TRBD1; j_call: TRBJ2-7; v_call: TRBV24-1; clone_size: NA; cdr3_aa: CATSDGQGANEQYF; cdr3_nt: TGTGCCACCAGTGACGGACAGGGGGCAAACGAGCAGTACTTC
d_call: NA; j_call: TRBJ2-5; v_call: TRBV6-5; clone_size: NA; cdr3_aa: CASSSPGAETQYF; cdr3_nt: TGTGCCAGCAGTAGTCCCGGGGCAGAGACCCAGTACTTC
d_call: TRBD2; j_call: TRBJ2-7; v_call: TRBV14; clone_size: NA; cdr3_aa: CASSLGLAGAAYEQYF; cdr3_nt: TGTGCCAGCAGCCTCGGACTAGCGGGGGCCGCCTACGAGCAGTACTTC
d_call: NA; j_call: TRBJ2-1; v_call: TRBV5-1; clone_size: NA; cdr3_aa: CASSSDPTGTEQFF; cdr3_nt: TGCGCCAGCAGCTCCGACCCTACGGGCACTGAGCAGTTCTTC
d_call: TRBD2; j_call: TRBJ2-1; v_call: TRBV5-1; clone_size: NA; cdr3_aa: CASSLKFKTSGRINEQFF; cdr3_nt: TGCGCCAGCAGCTTGAAATTCAAGACTAGCGGGAGAATCAATGAGCAGTTCTTC
d_call: NA; j_call: TRBJ2-5; v_call: TRBV2; clone_size: NA; cdr3_aa: CASNRDSRETQYF; cdr3_nt: TGTGCCAGCAACCGGGACTCGAGAGAGACCCAGTACTTC
d_call: TRBD1; j_call: TRBJ2-7; v_call: TRBV28; clone_size: NA; cdr3_aa: CASNSDRDYEQYF; cdr3_nt: TGTGCCAGCAATTCGGACAGGGACTACGAGCAGTACTTC
d_call: NA; j_call: TRBJ2-7; v_call: TRBV28; clone_size: NA; cdr3_aa: CATFPTQAYEQYF; cdr3_nt: TGTGCCACCTTCCCGACGCAGGCATACGAGCAGTACTTC
d_call: TRBD1; j_call: TRBJ2-3; v_call: TRBV2; clone_size: NA; cdr3_aa: CASSDQGAMTDTQYF; cdr3_nt: TGTGCCAGCAGTGATCAGGGGGCGATGACAGATACGCAGTATTTT
d_call: NA; j_call: TRBJ2-5; v_call: TRBV18; clone_size: NA; cdr3_aa: CASSPAAGGETQYF; cdr3_nt: TGTGCCAGCTCACCGGCGGCTGGGGGAGAGACCCAGTACTTC